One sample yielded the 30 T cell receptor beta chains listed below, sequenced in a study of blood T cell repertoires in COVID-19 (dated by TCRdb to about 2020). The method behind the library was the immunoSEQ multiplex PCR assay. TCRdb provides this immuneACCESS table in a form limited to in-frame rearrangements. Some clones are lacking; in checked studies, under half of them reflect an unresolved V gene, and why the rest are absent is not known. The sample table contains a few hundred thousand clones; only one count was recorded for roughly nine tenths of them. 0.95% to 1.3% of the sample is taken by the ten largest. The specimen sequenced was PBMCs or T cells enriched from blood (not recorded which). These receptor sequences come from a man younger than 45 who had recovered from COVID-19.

As DNA, the CDR3 is TGTGCCACCAGCAACCCGACAGGCCGCTCTGGGGCCAACGTCCTGACTTTC. Protein: CATSNPTGRSGANVLTF. J is TRBJ2-6 and V is TRBV15; tentatively, D is TRBD1 (6 bases). The CDR3 consists of 17 residues. Trimming took 4 bases from V and 0 from J, leaving 13 bases between them. In germline, CDR1 is LNHNV, CDR2 YYDKDF (reference sequence).

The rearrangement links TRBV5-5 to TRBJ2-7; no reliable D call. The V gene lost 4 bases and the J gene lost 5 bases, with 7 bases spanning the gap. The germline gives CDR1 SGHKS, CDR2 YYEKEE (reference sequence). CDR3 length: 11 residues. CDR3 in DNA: TGTGCCAGCAGCCTTTCGGACGAGCAGTACTTC. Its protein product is CASSLSDEQYF.

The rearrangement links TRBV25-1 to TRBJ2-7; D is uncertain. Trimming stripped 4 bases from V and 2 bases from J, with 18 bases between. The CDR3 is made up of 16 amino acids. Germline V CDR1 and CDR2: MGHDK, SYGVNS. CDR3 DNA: TGTGCCAGCAGTGGGGTCGTGGCGGAAACCACCTACGAGCAGTACTTC. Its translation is CASSGVVAETTYEQYF.

Here the CDR3 reads CASSLGLSDRLHF. As DNA, the CDR3 is TGTGCCAGCAGCTTAGGCTTGTCGGACAGACTCCACTTT. The gene calls are TRBV7-8 and TRBJ1-6; D is perhaps TRBD1 (6 bases). Germline assignment: CDR1 SGHVS and CDR2 FQNEAQ. This CDR3 comprises 13 residues. V was trimmed by 1 base and J by 16 bases, leaving 14 bases between them.

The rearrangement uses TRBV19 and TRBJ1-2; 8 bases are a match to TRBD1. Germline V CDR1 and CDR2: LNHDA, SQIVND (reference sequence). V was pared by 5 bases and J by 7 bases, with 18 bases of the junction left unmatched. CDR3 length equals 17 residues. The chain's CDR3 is CASSARLPGGDLGGYTF. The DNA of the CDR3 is TGTGCCAGTAGTGCCCGACTTCCAGGGGGCGATTTAGGTGGCTACACCTTC.

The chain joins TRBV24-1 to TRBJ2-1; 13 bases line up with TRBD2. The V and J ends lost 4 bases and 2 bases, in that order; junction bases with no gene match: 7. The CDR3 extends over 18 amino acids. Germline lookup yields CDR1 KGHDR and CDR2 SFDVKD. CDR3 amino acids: CATSEVWTSGGTYNEQFF. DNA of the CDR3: TGTGCCACCAGTGAAGTCTGGACTAGCGGGGGAACCTACAATGAGCAGTTCTTC.

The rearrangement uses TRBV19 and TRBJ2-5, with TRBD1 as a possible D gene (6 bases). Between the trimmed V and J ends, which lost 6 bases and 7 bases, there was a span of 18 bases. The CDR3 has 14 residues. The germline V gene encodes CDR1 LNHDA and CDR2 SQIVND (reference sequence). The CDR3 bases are TGTGCCAGTAGCACGGGACAATCGAGGGGGACCCAGTACTTC. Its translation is CASSTGQSRGTQYF.

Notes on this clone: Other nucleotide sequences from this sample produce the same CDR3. In DNA form, the CDR3 reads TGCGCCAGCAGCTTGGCGGGAGGGACTAATGAAAAACTGTTTTTT. Translating it yields CASSLAGGTNEKLFF. The J gene is TRBJ1-4, the V gene TRBV5-1, with unresolved D. The CDR3 consists of 15 residues. Trimming pared 0 bases from V and 2 bases from J, leaving 8 bases between. The germline V gene has CDR1 SGHRS and CDR2 YFSETQ.

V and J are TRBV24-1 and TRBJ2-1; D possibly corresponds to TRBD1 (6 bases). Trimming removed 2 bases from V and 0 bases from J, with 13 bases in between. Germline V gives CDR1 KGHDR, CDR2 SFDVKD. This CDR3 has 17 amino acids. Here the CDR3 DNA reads TGTGCCACCAGTGATTCAAAACAGGGAAACTCCTACAATGAGCAGTTCTTC. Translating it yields CATSDSKQGNSYNEQFF.

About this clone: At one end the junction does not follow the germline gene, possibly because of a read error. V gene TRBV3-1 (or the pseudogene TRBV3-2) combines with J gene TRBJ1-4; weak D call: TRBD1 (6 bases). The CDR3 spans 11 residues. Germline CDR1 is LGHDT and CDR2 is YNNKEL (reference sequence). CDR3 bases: TGTGCCAGCAGTCAAGTCCGGGACATCGTTTTT. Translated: CASSQVRDIVF.

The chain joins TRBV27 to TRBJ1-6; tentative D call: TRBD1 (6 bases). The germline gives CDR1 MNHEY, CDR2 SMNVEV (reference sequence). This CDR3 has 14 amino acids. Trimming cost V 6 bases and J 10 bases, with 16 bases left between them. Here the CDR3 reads CASSKNRDGSPLHF. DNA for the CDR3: TGTGCCAGCAGCAAAAACAGGGACGGATCACCCCTCCACTTT.

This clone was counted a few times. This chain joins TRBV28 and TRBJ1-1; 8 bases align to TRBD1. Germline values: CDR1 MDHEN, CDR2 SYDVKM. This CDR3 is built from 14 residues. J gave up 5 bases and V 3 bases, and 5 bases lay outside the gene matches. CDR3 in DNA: TGTGCCAGCAGTTTGACAGGGGAATGGACTGAAGCTTTCTTT. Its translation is CASSLTGEWTEAFF.

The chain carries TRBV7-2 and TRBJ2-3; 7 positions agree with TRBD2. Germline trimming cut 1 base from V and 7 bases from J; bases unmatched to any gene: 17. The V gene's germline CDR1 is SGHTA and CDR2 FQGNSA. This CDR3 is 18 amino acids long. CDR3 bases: TGTGCCAGCAGCTTAGGGCTTTTAGCGGGCCAGGAATCGTATACGCAGTATTTT. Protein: CASSLGLLAGQESYTQYF.

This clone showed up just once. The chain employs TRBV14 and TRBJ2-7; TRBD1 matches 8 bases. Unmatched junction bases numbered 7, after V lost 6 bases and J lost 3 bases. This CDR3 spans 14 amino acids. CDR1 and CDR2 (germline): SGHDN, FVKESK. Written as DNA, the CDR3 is TGTGCCAGCAGTCGAAACAGGGGGAGCTACGAGCAGTACTTC. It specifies CASSRNRGSYEQYF.

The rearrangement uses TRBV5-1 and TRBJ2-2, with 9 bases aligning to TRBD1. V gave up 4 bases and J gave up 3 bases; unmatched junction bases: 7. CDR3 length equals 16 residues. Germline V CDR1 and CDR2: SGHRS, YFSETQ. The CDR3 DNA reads TGCGCCAGCAGCAATAGACAGGGGGGTTACACCGGGGAGCTGTTTTTT. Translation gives CASSNRQGGYTGELFF.

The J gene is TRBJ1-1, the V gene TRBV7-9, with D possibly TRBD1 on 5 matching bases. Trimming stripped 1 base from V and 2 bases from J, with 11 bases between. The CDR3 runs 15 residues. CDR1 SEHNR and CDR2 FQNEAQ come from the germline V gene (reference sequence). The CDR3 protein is CASSLDTTGNTEAFF. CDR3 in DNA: TGTGCCAGCAGCTTAGACACAACAGGTAACACTGAAGCTTTCTTT.

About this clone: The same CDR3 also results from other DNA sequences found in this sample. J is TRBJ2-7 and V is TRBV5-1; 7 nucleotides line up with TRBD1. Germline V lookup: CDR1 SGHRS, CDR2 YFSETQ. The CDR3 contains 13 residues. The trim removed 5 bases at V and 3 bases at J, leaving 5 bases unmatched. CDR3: CASSPPGGYEQYF. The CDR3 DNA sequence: TGCGCCAGCAGTCCTCCAGGGGGCTACGAGCAGTACTTC. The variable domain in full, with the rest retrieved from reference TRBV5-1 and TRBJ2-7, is KAGVTQTPRYLIKTRGQQVTLSCSPISGHRSVSWYQQTPGQGLQFLFEYFSETQRNKGNFPGRFSGRQFSNSRSEMNVSTLELGDSALYLCASSPPGGYEQYFGPGTRLTVT.

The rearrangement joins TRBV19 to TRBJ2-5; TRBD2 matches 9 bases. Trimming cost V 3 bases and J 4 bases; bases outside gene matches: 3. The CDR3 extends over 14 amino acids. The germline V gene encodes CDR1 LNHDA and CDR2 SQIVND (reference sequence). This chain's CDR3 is CASSMKAGGETQYF. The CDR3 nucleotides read TGTGCCAGTAGTATGAAAGCGGGGGGAGAGACCCAGTACTTC. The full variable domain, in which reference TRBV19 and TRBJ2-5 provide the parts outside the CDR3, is DGGITQSPKYLFRKEGQNVTLSCEQNLNHDAMYWYRQDPGQGLRLIYYSQIVNDFQKGDIAEGYSVSREKKESFPLTVTSAQKNPTAFYLCASSMKAGGETQYFGPGTRLLVL.

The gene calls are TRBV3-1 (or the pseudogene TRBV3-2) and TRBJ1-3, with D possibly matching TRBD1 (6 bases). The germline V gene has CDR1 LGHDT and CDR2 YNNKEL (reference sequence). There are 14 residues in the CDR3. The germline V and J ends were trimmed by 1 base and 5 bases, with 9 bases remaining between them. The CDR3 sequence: CASSQGGGRNTIYF. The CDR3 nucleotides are TGTGCCAGCAGCCAAGGCGGGGGCCGAAACACCATATATTTT.

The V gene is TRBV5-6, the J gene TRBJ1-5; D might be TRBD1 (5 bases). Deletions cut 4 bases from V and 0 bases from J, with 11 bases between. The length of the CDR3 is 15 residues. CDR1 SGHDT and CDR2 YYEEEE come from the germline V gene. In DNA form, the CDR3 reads TGTGCCAGCAGCGCAACAGGTGATAGCAATCAGCCCCAGCATTTT. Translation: CASSATGDSNQPQHF. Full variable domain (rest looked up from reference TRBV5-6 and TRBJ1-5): DAGVTQSPTHLIKTRGQQVTLRCSPKSGHDTVSWYQQALGQGPQFIFQYYEEEERQRGNFPDRFSGHQFPNYSSELNVNALLLGDSALYLCASSATGDSNQPQHFGDGTRLSIL.

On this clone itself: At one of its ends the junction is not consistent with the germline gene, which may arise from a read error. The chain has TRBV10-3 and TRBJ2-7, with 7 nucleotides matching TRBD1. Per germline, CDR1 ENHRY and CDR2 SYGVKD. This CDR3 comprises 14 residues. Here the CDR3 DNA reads TGTGCCACCAGTGAGTTTACAGGGGAATACGAGCAGTACTTC. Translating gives CATSEFTGEYEQYF.

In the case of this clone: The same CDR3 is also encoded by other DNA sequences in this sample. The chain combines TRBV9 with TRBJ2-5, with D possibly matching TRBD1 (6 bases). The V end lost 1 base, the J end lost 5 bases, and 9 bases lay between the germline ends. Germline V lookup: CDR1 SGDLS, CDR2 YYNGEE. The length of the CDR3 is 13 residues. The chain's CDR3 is CASSVQGTETQYF. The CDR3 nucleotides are TGTGCCAGCAGCGTACAGGGGACCGAGACCCAGTACTTC.

CDR3 region: CASSDSMRDRVIAGNTIYF. In nucleotides, the CDR3 is TGTGCCAGCAGTGACTCGATGAGGGACAGGGTTATTGCTGGAAACACCATATATTTT. V usage is TRBV6-4 and J usage is TRBJ1-3; TRBD1 matches 9 bases. CDR1 and CDR2 from the germline V gene are MRHNA and SNTAGT. Unmatched junction bases numbered 11, after V lost 0 bases and J lost 2 bases. The CDR3 is 19 amino acids.

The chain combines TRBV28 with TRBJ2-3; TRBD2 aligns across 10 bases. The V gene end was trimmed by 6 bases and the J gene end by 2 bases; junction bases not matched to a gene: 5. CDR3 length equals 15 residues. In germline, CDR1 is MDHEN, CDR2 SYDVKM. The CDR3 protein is CASSTAGGITDTQYF. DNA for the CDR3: TGTGCCAGCAGCACAGCGGGAGGGATCACAGATACGCAGTATTTT.

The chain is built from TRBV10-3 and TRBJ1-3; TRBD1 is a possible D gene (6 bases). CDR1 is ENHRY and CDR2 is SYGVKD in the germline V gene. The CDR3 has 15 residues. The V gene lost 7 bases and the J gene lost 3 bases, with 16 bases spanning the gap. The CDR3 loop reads CAITSQGLIGNTIYF. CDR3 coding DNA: TGTGCCATCACCTCCCAGGGGCTTATTGGAAACACCATATATTTT.

The CDR3, as DNA: TGTGCCTGGAGCGGGGGGGACCAAGAGACCCAGTACTTC. Its translation is CAWSGGDQETQYF. The chain is built from TRBV30 and TRBJ2-5; TRBD2 matches 8 bases. Per the germline V gene, CDR1 is GTSNPN and CDR2 is SVGIG (reference sequence). The length of the CDR3 is 13 residues. Trimming removed 3 bases from V and 0 bases from J; junction bases left unmatched: 0.

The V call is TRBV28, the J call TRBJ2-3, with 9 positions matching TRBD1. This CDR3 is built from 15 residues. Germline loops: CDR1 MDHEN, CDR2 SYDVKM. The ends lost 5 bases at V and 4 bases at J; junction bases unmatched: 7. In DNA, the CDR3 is TGTGCCAGCAGTAATGGACAGGGGAGCCCAGATACGCAGTATTTT. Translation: CASSNGQGSPDTQYF.

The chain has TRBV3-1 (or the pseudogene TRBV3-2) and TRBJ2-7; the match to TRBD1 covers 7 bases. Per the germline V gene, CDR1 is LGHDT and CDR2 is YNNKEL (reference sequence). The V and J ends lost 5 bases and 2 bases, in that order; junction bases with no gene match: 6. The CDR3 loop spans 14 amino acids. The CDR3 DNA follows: TGTGCCAGCAGCACAGGGGCCGGGGCCTACGAGCAGTACTTC. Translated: CASSTGAGAYEQYF.

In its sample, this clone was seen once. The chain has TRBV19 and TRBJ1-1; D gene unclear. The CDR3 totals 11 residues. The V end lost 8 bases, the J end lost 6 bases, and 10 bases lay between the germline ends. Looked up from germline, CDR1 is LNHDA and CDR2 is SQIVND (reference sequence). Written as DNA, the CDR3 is TGTGCCAGTCTCAGGTGGGCTGAAGCTTTCTTT. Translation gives CASLRWAEAFF.

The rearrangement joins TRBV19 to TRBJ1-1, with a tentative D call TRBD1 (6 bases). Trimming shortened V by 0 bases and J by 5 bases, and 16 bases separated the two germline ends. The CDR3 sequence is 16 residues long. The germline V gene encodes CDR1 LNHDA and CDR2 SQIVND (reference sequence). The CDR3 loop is CASSIDLSQGRTEAFF. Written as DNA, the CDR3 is TGTGCCAGTAGTATAGATCTGTCACAGGGCCGGACTGAAGCTTTCTTT.